The 17 T cell receptor beta chains below were found in one sample sequenced in a study of OX40 agonist ivuxolimab in advanced cancers. Here immunoSEQ multiplex PCR was the method, and the copy in TCRdb shows in-frame clones only, minus some. The data contain about 34,000 clones, roughly 84% of them singletons. Source: CD4+ or CD8+ T cells sorted from blood, taken in a trial of the OX40 agonist ivuxolimab. These receptors originate from an adult with an advanced solid tumor such as melanoma, head and neck, liver or kidney cancer.

The V and J genes are TRBV5-4 and TRBJ2-3, with D unclear. Trimming stripped 0 bases from V and 4 bases from J, with 12 bases between. Per germline, CDR1 SGHNT and CDR2 YYREEE (reference sequence). This CDR3 comprises 15 residues. The CDR3 loop is CASSLARGSSDTQYF. The CDR3 nucleotides are TGTGCCAGCAGCTTGGCCAGAGGATCTTCAGATACGCAGTATTTT.

A remark on this clone: This sample includes further DNA sequences coding for the same CDR3. The V and J genes are TRBV9 and TRBJ1-3; D remains unclear. This CDR3 is 14 amino acids long. The V gene lost 0 bases and the J gene lost 1 base, with 5 bases spanning the gap. Germline V CDR1 and CDR2: SGDLS, YYNGEE. In nucleotides, the CDR3 is TGTGCCAGCAGCGTAGGGAATTCTGGAAACACCATATATTTT. It encodes CASSVGNSGNTIYF.

This clone was seen only once. V usage is TRBV10-2 and J usage is TRBJ2-1, with 11 bases aligning to TRBD1. This CDR3 has 14 amino acids. V was clipped by 4 bases and J by 9 bases; unmatched bases: 5. Germline values: CDR1 WSHSY, CDR2 SAAADI. The CDR3: CASSGGQGVSEQFF. DNA for the CDR3: TGCGCCAGCAGTGGGGGACAGGGGGTGAGTGAGCAGTTCTTC.

The chain is built from TRBV4-1 and TRBJ2-2; D is unresolved. CDR1 and CDR2 (germline): MGHRA, YSYEKL. The CDR3 has 14 amino acids. V was shortened by 0 bases and J by 4 bases, with 6 bases between the two germline ends. DNA for the CDR3: TGCGCCAGCAGCCAAGATCGTATCACCGGGGAGCTGTTTTTT. Its translation: CASSQDRITGELFF.

The chain combines TRBV27 with TRBJ2-6, with D hard to call. The CDR3 length is 14 residues. Germline CDR1 MNHEY, CDR2 SMNVEV (reference sequence). V lost 9 bases and J lost 3, with 12 bases in between. The CDR3 DNA follows: TGTGCCAGTCGGTCCGGCAATGGGGCCAACGTCCTGACTTTC. It encodes CASRSGNGANVLTF.

This clone was seen a handful of times. V usage is TRBV9 and J usage is TRBJ1-4; TRBD1 is a possible D gene (6 bases). This CDR3 contains 13 residues. Looked up from germline, CDR1 is SGDLS and CDR2 is YYNGEE. V was pared by 6 bases and J by 8 bases, with 14 bases between. The CDR3 protein is CASNGGYGEKLFF. The CDR3 bases are TGTGCCAGCAATGGGGGCTATGGGGAAAAACTGTTTTTT. Supplemented by reference TRBV9 and TRBJ1-4, the full variable domain reads DSGVTQTPKHLITATGQRVTLRCSPRSGDLSVYWYQQSLDQGLQFLIQYYNGEERAKGNILERFSAQQFPDLHSELNLSSLELGDSALYFCASNGGYGEKLFFGSGTQLSVL.

The chain links TRBV14 to TRBJ1-4, with 7 bases fitting TRBD1. V was clipped by 4 bases and J by 8 bases; unmatched bases: 7. The CDR3 covers 14 residues. Germline CDR1 is SGHDN and CDR2 is FVKESK. CDR3 DNA: TGTGCCAGCAGCCTGTCCCGGGACAGAGAAAAACTGTTTTTT. Its translation is CASSLSRDREKLFF.

In its sample, this clone was seen many times. The CDR3 is CASRGLRGAFF. CDR3 sequence (DNA): TGTGCCAGCAGGGGACTCAGGGGAGCTTTCTTT. The rearrangement joins TRBV7-9 to TRBJ1-1; D might be TRBD1 (6 bases). The length of the CDR3 is 11 residues. Germline CDR1 SEHNR, CDR2 FQNEAQ (reference sequence). The V and J ends lost 6 bases and 10 bases respectively, with 12 bases between them.

This chain uses TRBV7-6 with TRBJ2-3, with D possibly matching TRBD2 (5 bases). V was clipped by 2 bases and J by 2 bases, with 11 bases between them. The CDR3 runs 15 residues. The germline gives CDR1 SGHVS, CDR2 FNYEAQ. The CDR3 DNA follows: TGTGCCAGCAGCTTAAGCGGAGGAGTCACAGATACGCAGTATTTT. As protein: CASSLSGGVTDTQYF.

The V gene is TRBV4-3, the J gene TRBJ2-3, with a tentative D call TRBD1 (6 bases). V was clipped by 1 base and J by 1 base, with 12 bases between them. CDR1 is LGHNA, CDR2 YSLEER, per germline. CDR3 size: 16 residues. The chain's CDR3 is CASSQGQAWGTDTQYF. The CDR3, as DNA: TGCGCCAGCAGCCAAGGACAGGCCTGGGGCACAGATACGCAGTATTTT.

J is TRBJ1-6 and V is TRBV13; D unclear. CDR1 is PRHDT, CDR2 FYEKMQ, per germline (reference sequence). The V gene lost 4 bases and the J gene lost 7 bases, with 5 bases spanning the gap. The CDR3 runs to 12 residues. Written as DNA, the CDR3 is TGTGCCAGCAGCTATTTAAATTCACCCCTCCACTTT. This gives the protein CASSYLNSPLHF. Complete variable domain (other parts from reference TRBV13 and TRBJ1-6): AAGVIQSPRHLIKEKRETATLKCYPIPRHDTVYWYQQGPGQDPQFLISFYEKMQSDKGSIPDRFSAQQFSDYHSELNMSSLELGDSALYFCASSYLNSPLHFGNGTRLTVT.

The V call is TRBV7-6, the J call TRBJ2-3, with TRBD2 matching 9 bases. Looked up from germline, CDR1 is SGHVS and CDR2 is FNYEAQ. There are 19 residues in the CDR3. Trimming cost V 5 bases and J 0 bases; bases outside gene matches: 15. For the CDR3, the DNA is TGTGCCAGCAGCCGTCCCCGGCGGGGGGGAACCTCTAGCACAGATACGCAGTATTTT. The encoded protein is CASSRPRRGGTSSTDTQYF.

The rearrangement uses TRBV19 and TRBJ1-5; D is ambiguous. V lost 0 bases, J lost 2 bases, and 8 bases lay in between. The CDR3 has 15 residues. Germline CDR1 and CDR2: LNHDA and SQIVND (reference sequence). The CDR3 reads CASSIDPGGNQPQHF. As DNA, the CDR3 is TGTGCCAGTAGTATAGATCCGGGTGGCAATCAGCCCCAGCATTTT.

V is TRBV5-6 and J is TRBJ1-6, with D tentatively TRBD1 (5 bases). This CDR3 contains 14 residues. With 1 base removed from V and 6 bases from J, the gap between germline ends came to 8 bases. The germline CDR1 and CDR2 sequences are SGHDT and YYEEEE. CDR3 amino acids: CASSLTRVNSPLHF. The CDR3 DNA reads as TGTGCCAGCAGCTTGACCAGGGTTAATTCACCCCTCCACTTT.

The V and J genes are TRBV7-9 and TRBJ1-2; D is perhaps TRBD1 (5 bases). Between the trimmed V and J ends, which lost 5 bases and 3 bases, there was a span of 16 bases. Germline CDR1 is SEHNR and CDR2 is FQNEAQ (reference sequence). This CDR3 spans 15 amino acids. The CDR3 DNA sequence: TGTGCCAGCAGCCCCGGGCCGGGGGTAGACTATGGCTACACCTTC. Residues: CASSPGPGVDYGYTF.

The J gene is TRBJ1-5, the V gene TRBV4-2; no firm D call. This CDR3 comprises 16 residues. V lost 1 base and J lost 4, with 14 bases in between. Germline V lookup: CDR1 LGHNA, CDR2 YNFKEQ. The CDR3 bases are TGTGCCAGCAGCCAAGGTAGACTGGCAGAAAATCAGCCCCAGCATTTT. It yields the protein CASSQGRLAENQPQHF.

Comments on this clone: A read error may account for a junction end that differs from germline. The gene calls are TRBV25-1 and TRBJ2-7; D perhaps matches TRBD2 (6 bases). Germline V gives CDR1 MGHDK, CDR2 SYGVNS. This CDR3 region has 15 residues. CDR3 coding DNA: TGTGCCAGCAGTCCCACCGGGACTGGACCCTACGGGCAGTACTTC. This encodes CASSPTGTGPYGQYF.